Shown below are 26 T cell receptor beta chains from a single sample sequenced in a study of OX40 agonist ivuxolimab in advanced cancers. The data were produced by immunoSEQ multiplex PCR, yet TCRdb's version contains in-frame clones alone and is incomplete. The table lists 50,000 or so clones, about nine tenths of them singletons. Sequencing was performed on CD4+ or CD8+ T cells sorted from blood, taken in a trial of the OX40 agonist ivuxolimab. These receptors came from an adult with an advanced solid tumor such as melanoma, head and neck, liver or kidney cancer.

V usage is TRBV18 and J usage is TRBJ1-2; D is uncertain. CDR3 length equals 14 residues. Germline-derived CDR1 and CDR2 are KGHSH and LQKENI. Trimming took off 3 bases at V and 2 bases at J, with 10 bases between the two ends. The CDR3 spells CASSPEHSNYGYTF. CDR3 DNA: TGTGCCAGCTCACCTGAACACAGCAACTATGGCTACACCTTC.

The chain carries TRBV6-6 and TRBJ1-2; no reliable D call. In germline, CDR1 is MNHNY, CDR2 SVGAGI (reference sequence). Trimming left V 7 bases short and J 4 bases short, with 13 bases between. CDR3 length equals 13 residues. The CDR3 protein is CASKGQTVYGYTF. In DNA, the CDR3 is TGTGCCAGCAAAGGGCAGACTGTCTATGGCTACACCTTC.

Here the CDR3 DNA reads TGTGCCAGCACTCGCACGGGGGCAGGGAGTAGAACTAATGAAAAACTGTTTTTT. Amino acid sequence: CASTRTGAGSRTNEKLFF. The chain uses TRBV28 and TRBJ1-4; maybe TRBD1 (6 bases). The germline V gene encodes CDR1 MDHEN and CDR2 SYDVKM. This CDR3 has 18 residues. Trimming stripped 7 bases from V and 1 base from J, with 22 bases between.

The chain couples TRBV19 to TRBJ1-5; 9 bases are a match to TRBD1. From germline, CDR1 is LNHDA and CDR2 SQIVND (reference sequence). The J segment lost 3 bases and the V segment lost 3 bases, leaving 9 bases of the junction unmatched. This CDR3 comprises 17 residues. The CDR3 region has the DNA TGTGCCAGTAGTATCCAGCCCGGGACAGGGAACAATCAGCCCCAGCATTTT. This encodes CASSIQPGTGNNQPQHF. Supplemented by reference TRBV19 and TRBJ1-5, the full variable domain reads DGGITQSPKYLFRKEGQNVTLSCEQNLNHDAMYWYRQDPGQGLRLIYYSQIVNDFQKGDIAEGYSVSREKKESFPLTVTSAQKNPTAFYLCASSIQPGTGNNQPQHFGDGTRLSIL.

This chain links TRBV27 with TRBJ1-1; D may be TRBD1 (5 bases). This CDR3 is 16 amino acids long. Trimming removed 0 bases from V and 5 bases from J, with 16 bases in between. In germline, CDR1 is MNHEY, CDR2 SMNVEV (reference sequence). CDR3 sequence (DNA): TGTGCCAGCAGTTTATCTTTCTATGCAGGGAGGACTGAAGCTTTCTTT. This translates into CASSLSFYAGRTEAFF.

The CDR3 region has the DNA TGTGCCAGCAGCCTCACGACTAGCGAGGGCTCCGAGCAGTACTTC. Translated: CASSLTTSEGSEQYF. The J gene is TRBJ2-7, the V gene TRBV11-3; the match to TRBD2 covers 8 bases. CDR3 length: 15 amino acids. CDR1 SGHNT and CDR2 YENEEA come from the germline V gene. V shed 5 bases, J shed 6 bases, and the junction held 12 bases outside the gene matches.

V usage is TRBV7-3 and J usage is TRBJ1-2, with D perhaps TRBD1 (5 bases). Germline CDR1 reads SGHTA; CDR2 reads FQGTGA. V shed 2 bases and J shed 8 bases, with 12 bases lying between them. The CDR3 covers 13 residues. The chain's CDR3 is CASSLGEGRGYTF. The CDR3 region has the DNA TGTGCCAGCAGCTTAGGGGAGGGGCGCGGCTACACCTTC. Full variable domain (outside the CDR3, taken from reference TRBV7-3 and TRBJ1-2): GAGVSQTPSNKVTEKGKYVELRCDPISGHTALYWYRQSLGQGPEFLIYFQGTGAADDSGLPNDRFFAVRPEGSVSTLKIQRTERGDSAVYLCASSLGEGRGYTFGSGTRLTVV.

The chain uses TRBV10-1 and TRBJ2-3; maybe TRBD1 (6 bases). The CDR3 is 13 amino acids. The V and J ends lost 11 bases and 2 bases respectively, with 14 bases between them. The germline V gene has CDR1 WNHNN and CDR2 SYGVQD (reference sequence). In nucleotides, the CDR3 is TGCGCCTCTTCTGGGGGCCTCACAGATACGCAGTATTTT. Encoded protein: CASSGGLTDTQYF.

J is TRBJ2-7 and V is TRBV28; D is tentatively TRBD1 or TRBD2 (5 bases each). V was trimmed by 6 bases and J by 3 bases, leaving 18 bases between them. Germline V lookup: CDR1 MDHEN, CDR2 SYDVKM. This CDR3 region has 15 residues. The CDR3 spells CASSPTGRGDYEQYF. DNA for the CDR3: TGTGCCAGCAGCCCAACGGGACGGGGAGACTACGAGCAGTACTTC.

This CDR3 reads CASRKYTGELFF. The DNA of the CDR3 is TGTGCCAGCAGAAAGTACACCGGGGAGCTGTTTTTT. The J gene is TRBJ2-2, the V gene TRBV7-3; unclear D gene. CDR3 length: 12 amino acids. Germline CDR1 SGHTA, CDR2 FQGTGA. Trimming shortened V by 6 bases and J by 3 bases, and 5 bases separated the two germline ends.

The chain carries TRBV19 and TRBJ1-5; 7 bases fit TRBD1. Germline V gene lookup returns CDR1 LNHDA and CDR2 SQIVND (reference sequence). The CDR3 covers 16 residues. With 2 bases clipped from V and 3 bases from J, the junction kept 7 bases outside the gene matches. The CDR3 spells CASSISGTAFNQPQHF. CDR3 nucleotide sequence: TGTGCCAGTAGTATAAGTGGGACAGCATTCAATCAGCCCCAGCATTTT.

The chain carries TRBV6-5 and TRBJ1-2; 8 positions agree with TRBD1. This CDR3 is 14 amino acids long. Trimming at V came to 5 bases and at J to 4 bases, leaving 6 bases not matched to a gene. Germline assignment: CDR1 MNHEY and CDR2 SVGAGI. The CDR3 is CASSPRTGGYGYTF. The CDR3 coding sequence is TGTGCCAGCAGTCCCCGTACAGGGGGCTATGGCTACACCTTC.

The sample holds one count of this clone. The rearrangement uses TRBV9 and TRBJ2-5; 9 nucleotides align to TRBD2. V shed 1 base and J 2 bases; nucleotides not matched to a gene: 9. CDR1 is SGDLS and CDR2 is YYNGEE in the germline V gene. The length of the CDR3 is 17 residues. The CDR3 loop reads CASSVRSAGGPQETQYF. CDR3 in DNA: TGTGCCAGCAGCGTAAGATCAGCGGGGGGCCCTCAAGAGACCCAGTACTTC.

V and J are TRBV9 and TRBJ2-1; the D gene could be TRBD1 or TRBD2 (5 bases each). Trimming removed 4 bases at V and 2 bases at J, with 16 bases between. The CDR3 is 16 residues long. Germline V gene sequence: CDR1 SGDLS, CDR2 YYNGEE. The CDR3 sequence: CASSRQGSVTYNEQFF. CDR3 coding DNA: TGTGCCAGCAGCCGTCAGGGTAGCGTGACCTACAATGAGCAGTTCTTC.

This chain uses TRBV10-3 with TRBJ1-4; 7 nucleotides align to TRBD1. V trimming: 5 bases; J trimming: 5 bases; junction bases outside the gene matches: 8. CDR3 length equals 15 residues. Germline V gene lookup returns CDR1 ENHRY and CDR2 SYGVKD. The CDR3: CAISPGGQQNEKLFF. CDR3 in DNA: TGTGCCATCAGTCCCGGGGGACAGCAGAATGAAAAACTGTTTTTT.

V gene TRBV23-1 combines with J gene TRBJ1-4, with D unclear. TRBV23-1 is marked as an open reading frame, function uncertain. Trimming took 2 bases from V and 8 from J, leaving 12 bases between them. The length of the CDR3 is 14 residues. The CDR3 loop is CASSQGGSREKLFF. Here the CDR3 DNA reads TGCGCCAGCAGTCAAGGAGGGTCAAGAGAAAAACTGTTTTTT.

The genes are TRBV6-4 and TRBJ2-2; D gene uncertain. Trimming shortened V by 6 bases and J by 6 bases, and 17 bases separated the two germline ends. The CDR3 extends over 15 amino acids. In germline, CDR1 is MRHNA, CDR2 SNTAGT. Here the CDR3 reads CASSPMGFGAGELFF. The CDR3, as DNA: TGTGCCAGCAGCCCCATGGGGTTTGGCGCCGGGGAGCTGTTTTTT.

This clone is a singleton in its sample. The chain recombines TRBV7-6 with TRBJ1-1; possibly TRBD1 for D (5 bases). V was pared by 5 bases and J by 7 bases, with 26 bases between. The CDR3 contains 17 residues. Germline CDR1 reads SGHVS; CDR2 reads FNYEAQ. CDR3 DNA: TGTGCCAGCAGCGGATCTTCCGGGACGGCCGTTTCAAGTGAAGCTTTCTTT. Protein sequence: CASSGSSGTAVSSEAFF.

V is TRBV7-3 and J is TRBJ2-3; D remains unclear. The CDR3 is 16 amino acids. Per the germline V gene, CDR1 is SGHTA and CDR2 is FQGTGA. Trimming left V 0 bases short and J 6 bases short, with 16 bases between. Written as DNA, the CDR3 is TGTGCCAGCAGCTTAACGCATAGGGAAAGCCACGATACGCAGTATTTT. This sequence encodes CASSLTHRESHDTQYF.

This chain connects TRBV28 to TRBJ2-7, with TRBD2 as a possible D gene (6 bases). Trimming stripped 3 bases from V and 2 bases from J, with 17 bases between. This CDR3 is built from 16 residues. The germline gives CDR1 MDHEN, CDR2 SYDVKM. CDR3: CASSFFGAGRPYEQYF. DNA for the CDR3: TGTGCCAGCAGTTTTTTCGGGGCAGGGAGGCCCTACGAGCAGTACTTC.

The genes are TRBV11-2 and TRBJ1-2, with a weak D call TRBD1 (6 bases). With 4 bases removed from V and 2 bases from J, the gap between germline ends came to 11 bases. CDR1 SGHAT and CDR2 FQNNGV come from the germline V gene. The CDR3 is 14 amino acids. CDR3 DNA sequence: TGTGCCAGCAGCTGGACAGACAACAACTATGGCTACACCTTC. Protein: CASSWTDNNYGYTF.

This chain joins TRBV11-2 and TRBJ2-7, with D unresolved. Germline CDR1 is SGHAT and CDR2 is FQNNGV. This CDR3 spans 17 amino acids. Trimming took 5 bases from V and 7 from J, leaving 27 bases between them. In DNA, the CDR3 is TGTGCCAGCAGCCCGGAAAATTGGGTATCCCCTAACAATGAGCAGTACTTC. Protein: CASSPENWVSPNNEQYF.

A single count supports this clone. This chain joins TRBV12-2 and TRBJ1-5. TRBV12-2 constitutes a pseudogene. This CDR3 contains 17 residues. The CDR3 sequence is CASRAPHGAVGNQPQHF. In nucleotides, the CDR3 is TGTGCAAGTCGCGCCCCCCATGGAGCGGTGGGCAATCAGCCCCAGCATTTT.

This sequence joins TRBV5-1 and TRBJ1-1; 7 bases fit TRBD1. With 4 bases clipped from V and 6 bases from J, the junction kept 15 bases outside the gene matches. Germline CDR1 SGHRS, CDR2 YFSETQ. This CDR3 has 16 residues. The CDR3 DNA reads TGCGCCAGCAGCACTTCGGACAGGAATCCTAGAGCTGAAGCTTTCTTT. This translates into CASSTSDRNPRAEAFF.

The V call is TRBV19, the J call TRBJ2-7, with 7 bases fitting TRBD1. Losses at the gene ends were 5 bases for V and 5 bases for J; bases not matched to a gene: 12. Germline-derived CDR1 and CDR2 are LNHDA and SQIVND (reference sequence). The CDR3 loop spans 15 amino acids. In nucleotides, the CDR3 is TGTGCCAGTAGTGTACGCTATTCCAGGGGGAACGAGCAGTACTTC. Translated, it gives CASSVRYSRGNEQYF.

This chain links TRBV6-1 with TRBJ1-2, with TRBD1 identical over 9 bases. Germline V lookup: CDR1 MNHNS, CDR2 SASEGT. J was trimmed by 3 bases and V by 7 bases; bases with no gene match: 6. The CDR3 sequence is 14 residues long. This CDR3 is CASNEGQGYYGYTF. CDR3 bases: TGTGCCAGCAACGAGGGACAGGGATACTATGGCTACACCTTC.